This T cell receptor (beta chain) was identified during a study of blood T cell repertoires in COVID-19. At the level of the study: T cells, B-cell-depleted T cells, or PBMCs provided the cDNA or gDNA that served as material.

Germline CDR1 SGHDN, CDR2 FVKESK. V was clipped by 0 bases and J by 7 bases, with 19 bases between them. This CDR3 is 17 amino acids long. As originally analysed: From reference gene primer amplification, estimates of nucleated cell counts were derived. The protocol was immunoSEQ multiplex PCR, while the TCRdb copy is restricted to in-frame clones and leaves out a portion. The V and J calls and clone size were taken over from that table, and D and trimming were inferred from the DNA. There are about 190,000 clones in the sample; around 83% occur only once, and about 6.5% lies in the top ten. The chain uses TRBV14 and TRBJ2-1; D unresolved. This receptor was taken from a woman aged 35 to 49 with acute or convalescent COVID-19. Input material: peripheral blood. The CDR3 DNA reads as TGTGCCAGCAGCCAAGATTACCTGGCCCCCGGGTGGAATGAGCAGTTCTTC. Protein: CASSQDYLAPGWNEQFF.